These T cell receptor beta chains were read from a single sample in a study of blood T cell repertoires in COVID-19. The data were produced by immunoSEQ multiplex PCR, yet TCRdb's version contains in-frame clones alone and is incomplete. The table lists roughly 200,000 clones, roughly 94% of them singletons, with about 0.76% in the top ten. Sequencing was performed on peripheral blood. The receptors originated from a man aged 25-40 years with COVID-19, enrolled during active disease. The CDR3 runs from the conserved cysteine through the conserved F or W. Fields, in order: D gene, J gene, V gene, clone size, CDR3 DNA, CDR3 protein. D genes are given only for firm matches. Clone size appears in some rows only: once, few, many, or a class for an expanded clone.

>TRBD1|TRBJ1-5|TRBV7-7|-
TGTGCCAGCAGCATCGGACAGGACCAGATTAATCAGCCCCAGCATTTT
CASSIGQDQINQPQHF
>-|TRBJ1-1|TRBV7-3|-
TGTGCCAGCAGCTTACAGGGAAGCACTGAAGCTTTCTTT
CASSLQGSTEAFF
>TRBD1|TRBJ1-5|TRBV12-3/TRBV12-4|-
TGTGCCAGCAGTTCCAGGGGGCAGGGGCCCCAGCATTTT
CASSSRGQGPQHF
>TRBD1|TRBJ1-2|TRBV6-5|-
TGTGCCAGCAGACACACCACAGGGGACAGCTATGGCTACACCTTC
CASRHTTGDSYGYTF
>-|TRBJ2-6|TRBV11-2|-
TGTGCCAGCAGCTTAGCAGGGGCGCTTGGGGCCAACGTCCTGACTTTC
CASSLAGALGANVLTF
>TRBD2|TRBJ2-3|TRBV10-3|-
TGTGCCATCAGTGAGTCGGGTAGCGGGGGACTCACAGATACGCAGTATTTT
CAISESGSGGLTDTQYF
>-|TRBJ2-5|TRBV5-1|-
TGCGCCAGCAGCTTGCCAGGGCCCCAAGGGGCCCAGTACTTC
CASSLPGPQGAQYF
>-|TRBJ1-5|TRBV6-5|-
TGTGCCAGCTCACCCGGGACAACGAAACAGCCCCAGCATTTT
CASSPGTTKQPQHF
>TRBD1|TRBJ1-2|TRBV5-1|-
TGCGCCAGCAGTTTCGGGGACAGCTATGGCTACACCTTC
CASSFGDSYGYTF
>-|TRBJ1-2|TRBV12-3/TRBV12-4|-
TGTGCCAGCAGTTTACTCTCCTATGGCTACACCTTC
CASSLLSYGYTF
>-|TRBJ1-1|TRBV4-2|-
TGTGCCAGCAGCCAAGGCAGGGTGGGCACTGAAGCTTTCTTT
CASSQGRVGTEAFF
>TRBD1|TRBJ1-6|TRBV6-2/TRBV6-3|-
TGTGCCAGCAGTACAAGACAGGGGGCGGGCCCCTATAATTCACCCCTCCACTTT
CASSTRQGAGPYNSPLHF
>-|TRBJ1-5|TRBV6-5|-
TGTGCCAGCACCCAGGGGCTACAGCCCCAGCATTTT
CASTQGLQPQHF
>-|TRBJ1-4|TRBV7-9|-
TGTGCCAGCAGCTTAAGGGCTCTAGGACAGCCCGAAGAAAAACTGTTTTTT
CASSLRALGQPEEKLFF
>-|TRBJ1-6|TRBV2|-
TGTGCCAGCAGAGGTGCGGCACCCCTCCACTTT
CASRGAAPLHF
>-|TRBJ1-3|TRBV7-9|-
TGTGCCAGCAGCTTACCCACGAGATGGAACACCATATATTTT
CASSLPTRWNTIYF
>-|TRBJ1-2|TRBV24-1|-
TGTGCCACCAGTGATCGCAGGGGAGAAGGCTACACCTTC
CATSDRRGEGYTF
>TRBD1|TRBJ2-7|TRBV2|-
TGTGCCAGCAGGACCGGGACAGGGGACTACGAGCAGTACTTC
CASRTGTGDYEQYF
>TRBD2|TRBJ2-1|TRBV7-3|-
TGTGCCAGCAGCCTGCTAGCGGGAGGGGTTAATGAGCAGTTCTTC
CASSLLAGGVNEQFF
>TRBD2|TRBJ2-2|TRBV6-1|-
TGTGCCAGCAGTGAAGAATGGGACCTGTTAGCGGGGGGAACCGGGGAGCTGTTTTTT
CASSEEWDLLAGGTGELFF
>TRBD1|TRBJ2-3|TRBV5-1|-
TGCGCCAGCAGCTTGAGTACCGGGACAGGGGGCACAGATACGCAGTATTTT
CASSLSTGTGGTDTQYF
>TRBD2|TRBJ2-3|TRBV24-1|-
TGTGCCACAGGGACTAGCATCACAGATACGCAGTATTTT
CATGTSITDTQYF
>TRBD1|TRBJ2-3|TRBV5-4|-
TGTGCCAGCAGCCCATACAAGGACAGGAGAAGCACAGATACGCAGTATTTT
CASSPYKDRRSTDTQYF
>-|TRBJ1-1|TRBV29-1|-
TGCAGCGTTTACAGGGATTGGAACACTGAAGCTTTCTTT
CSVYRDWNTEAFF
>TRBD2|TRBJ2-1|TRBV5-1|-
TGCGCCAGCAGCTATCCCGGGGTAGCGGGGTCCGATGAGCAGTTCTTC
CASSYPGVAGSDEQFF
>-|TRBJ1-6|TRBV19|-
TGTGCCAGTAGTACTACCCGGCTGGGCGTGAATTCACCCCTCCACTTT
CASSTTRLGVNSPLHF
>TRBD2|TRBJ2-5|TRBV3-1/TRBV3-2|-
TGTGCCAGCAGCCAAGATCTAGCGGGGGGGAGAGAGACCCAGTACTTC
CASSQDLAGGRETQYF
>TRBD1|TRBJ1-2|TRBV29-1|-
TGCAGCGTCGCTAAAAGGACAGGGGGCGCATACACCTTC
CSVAKRTGGAYTF
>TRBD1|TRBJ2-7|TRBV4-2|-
TGTGCCAGCAGCCAAGAGGGACAGGCCCTCGAGCAGTACTTC
CASSQEGQALEQYF
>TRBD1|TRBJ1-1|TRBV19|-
TGTGCCAGTCGCGAACAGGGGATAAACACTGAAGCTTTCTTT
CASREQGINTEAFF
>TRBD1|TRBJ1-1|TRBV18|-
TGTGCCAGCTCACCTCAGGGGGATAACACTGAAGCTTTCTTT
CASSPQGDNTEAFF
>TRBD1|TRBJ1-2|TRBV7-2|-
TGTGCCAGCAGCCCCGGGACAGACTATGGCTACACCTTC
CASSPGTDYGYTF
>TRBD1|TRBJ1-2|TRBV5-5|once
TGTGCCAGCAGCTTGAGACAGGGTGGCTACACCTTC
CASSLRQGGYTF
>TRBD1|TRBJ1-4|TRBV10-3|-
TGTGCTTCAGGGGGTGATGAAAAACTGTTTTTT
CASGGDEKLFF
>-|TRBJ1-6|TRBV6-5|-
TGTGCCAGCGGGTCGGGTCAGGGGAATTCACCCCTCCACTTT
CASGSGQGNSPLHF
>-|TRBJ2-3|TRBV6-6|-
TGTGCCAGCAGCCGCAGGTCAGATACGCAGTATTTT
CASSRRSDTQYF
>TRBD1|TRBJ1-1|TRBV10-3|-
TGTGCCATCAGAGAAAGGACAGGGTCGCGTAACACTGAAGCTTTCTTT
CAIRERTGSRNTEAFF
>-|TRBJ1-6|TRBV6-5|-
TGTGCCAGCAGTTACGGTGGCAGGGGATATTCACCCCTCCACTTT
CASSYGGRGYSPLHF
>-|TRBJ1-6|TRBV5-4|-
TGTGCCAGCAGCTTGAATCAGGGAAATTCACCCCTCCACTTT
CASSLNQGNSPLHF
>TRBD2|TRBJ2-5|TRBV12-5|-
TGTGCTAGTGGTTTGGGCGGGACTAGCGGTCTCCAAGAGACCCAGTACTTC
CASGLGGTSGLQETQYF
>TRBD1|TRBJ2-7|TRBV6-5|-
TGTGCCAGCACTCCGGACAGGGACGAGCAGTACTTC
CASTPDRDEQYF
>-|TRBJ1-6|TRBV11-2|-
TGTGCCAGCAGCTTAGAAGTCCAGGGGCTCTCCTATAATTCACCCCTCCACTTT
CASSLEVQGLSYNSPLHF
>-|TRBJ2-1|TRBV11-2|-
TGTGCCAGCAGCTTACAGGGAACGCGCAATGAGCAGTTCTTC
CASSLQGTRNEQFF
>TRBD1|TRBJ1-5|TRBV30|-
TGTGCCTGGACCCAACAGGGGGTCGACAATCAGCCCCAGCATTTT
CAWTQQGVDNQPQHF
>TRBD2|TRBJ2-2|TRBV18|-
TGTGCCAGCTCACCGAGATTTCTAGCGGGGGGTCCGAACACCGGGGAGCTGTTTTTT
CASSPRFLAGGPNTGELFF
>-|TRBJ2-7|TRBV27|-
TGTGCCAGCAGTTTATTGGGCAGAGACTACGAGCAGTACTTC
CASSLLGRDYEQYF
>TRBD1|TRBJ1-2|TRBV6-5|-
TGTGCCAGTAGCCAATCAGGGGGCACTCTCGCTGGCTACACCTTC
CASSQSGGTLAGYTF
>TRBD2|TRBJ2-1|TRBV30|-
TGTGCCTGGAGTGTACGGGGGGGACTGTCTCACAATGAGCAGTTCTTC
CAWSVRGGLSHNEQFF
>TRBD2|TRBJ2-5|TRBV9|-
TGTGCCAGCAGCGGCCGGGGTAGCGGGGCCCAAGAGACCCAGTACTTC
CASSGRGSGAQETQYF
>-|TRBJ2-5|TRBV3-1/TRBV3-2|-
TGTGCCAGCAGCCAAGATTATCAGTTCCCACAAGAGACCCAGTACTTC
CASSQDYQFPQETQYF
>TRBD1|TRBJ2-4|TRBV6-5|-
TGTGCCAGCACAACAGGGGTGGCGGCCAAAAACATTCAGTACTTC
CASTTGVAAKNIQYF
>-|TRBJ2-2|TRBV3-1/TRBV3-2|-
TGTGCCAGCAGCCAAGAGGGAGTCCGGGGTGCGTCGAACACCGGGGAGCTGTTTTTT
CASSQEGVRGASNTGELFF
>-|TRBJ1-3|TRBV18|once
TGTGCCAGCTCACCCCAGACAGGCCCTGACTCTGGAAACACCATATATTTT
CASSPQTGPDSGNTIYF
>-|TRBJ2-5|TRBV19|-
TGTGCCAGTAGCCGGGGTCTCGGGGGAGAGACCCAGTACTTC
CASSRGLGGETQYF
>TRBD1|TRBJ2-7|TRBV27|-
TGTGCCAGCAGTTTAAGCTCAGGACAGGGCTACGAGCAGTACTTC
CASSLSSGQGYEQYF
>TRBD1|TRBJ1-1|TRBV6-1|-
TGTGCCAGCAGTGTTGACAGGGGGCGCGGGATCGCTGAAGCTTTCTTT
CASSVDRGRGIAEAFF